This T cell receptor (beta chain) originates from a study of post-analysis software for immune sequencing data. Whole-study context: The disease courses spanned relapsing-remitting, secondary progressive and progressive-relapsing forms of multiple sclerosis.

The CDR3 is 14 amino acids. V shed 3 bases and J shed 10 bases, with 19 bases lying between them. The germline CDR1 and CDR2 sequences are DFQATT and SNEGSKA (reference sequence). Worth noting for this clonotype: Its antigen remains unknown.

The study's findings and limits: Multiple sclerosis patients showed significantly lower normalized Chao1 diversity than controls did. Strong co-clustering by F measure was evident for samples that had been prepared in the same batch. In patients, TRBV5-6, TRBV5-1 and TRBV20-1 belonged to roughly five TRBV segments found more frequently than in controls.

Prepared libraries of TCR beta cDNA carried unique molecular identifiers. TCRdb called the PCR reads again in MiXCR, with one record for every CDR3 protein. This sample has about 800,000 distinct CDR3 sequences, with 30% found just once. This receptor was obtained from a girl between 10 and 17 years old with multiple sclerosis. Sequenced material: blood. This chain links TRBV20-1 with TRBJ2-1, with D possibly matching TRBD1 (6 bases). The CDR3 is CSARILTGSSEQFF. The CDR3 bases are TGCAGTGCTAGGATATTAACAGGGAGTTCCGAGCAGTTCTTC.